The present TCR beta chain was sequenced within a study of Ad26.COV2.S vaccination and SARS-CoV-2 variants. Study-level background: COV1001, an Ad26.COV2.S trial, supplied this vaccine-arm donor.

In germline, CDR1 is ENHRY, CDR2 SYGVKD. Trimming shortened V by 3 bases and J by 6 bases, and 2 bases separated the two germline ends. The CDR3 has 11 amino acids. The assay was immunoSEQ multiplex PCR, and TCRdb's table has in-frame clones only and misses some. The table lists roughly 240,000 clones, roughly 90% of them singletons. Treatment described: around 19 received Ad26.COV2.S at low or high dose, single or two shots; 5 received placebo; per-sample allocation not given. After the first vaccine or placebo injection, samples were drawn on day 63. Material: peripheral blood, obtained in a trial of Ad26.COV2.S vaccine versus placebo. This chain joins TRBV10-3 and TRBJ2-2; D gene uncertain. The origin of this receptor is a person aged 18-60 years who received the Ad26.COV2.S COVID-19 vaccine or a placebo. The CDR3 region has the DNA TGTGCCATCAGTGAACCCGGGGAGCTGTTTTTT. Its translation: CAISEPGELFF.